The 24 T cell receptor beta chains in this list originate from one sample, sequenced in a study of blood T cells in healthy people across ages (dated by TCRdb to the mid-2010s). The protocol used for the library was 5' RACE. Data came from an Illumina HiSeq 2500. The second PCR ran for about 7 to 11 cycles and used a J-beta primer mix along with a sample-barcoded 5' primer. The public reads were reanalyzed by TCRdb: fastp trimming at Q25, MiXCR alignment, in-frame beta chains only. Records with the same CDR3 protein are collapsed into one entry carrying the most frequent genes and DNA. In this sample the table shows around 400,000 distinct CDR3 sequences, roughly half of which occur a single time. Together, the top ten hold around 53% of the sample. Input material: blood. The source is a man aged 55 to 70 in good health.

The genes are TRBV30 and TRBJ2-4, with D perhaps matching TRBD2 (5 bases). In germline, CDR1 is GTSNPN, CDR2 SVGIG (reference sequence). V shed 5 bases and J shed 9 bases, with 17 bases lying between them. This CDR3 has 13 amino acids. Here the CDR3 DNA reads TGTGCCTGGGTCCCTATTGGAGGCCCCATTCAGTACTTC. It translates to CAWVPIGGPIQYF.

This clonotype occurred a few times. This chain connects TRBV7-9 to TRBJ2-3; 10 bases map to TRBD2. The germline V gene has CDR1 SEHNR and CDR2 FQNEAQ (reference sequence). J was trimmed by 3 bases and V by 1 base; bases with no gene match: 7. The CDR3 is made up of 17 amino acids. This CDR3 reads CASSLGSAGGRTDTQYF. The DNA for the CDR3 is TGTGCCAGCAGCTTAGGTTCAGCGGGAGGGCGTACAGATACGCAGTATTTT. The full variable domain, with the rest looked up from reference TRBV7-9 and TRBJ2-3, is DTGVSQNPRHKITKRGQNVTFRCDPISEHNRLYWYRQTLGQGPEFLTYFQNEAQLEKSRLLSDRFSAERPKGSFSTLEIQRTEQGDSAMYLCASSLGSAGGRTDTQYFGPGTRLTVL.

This clonotype was recorded a few times. The chain joins TRBV6-6 to TRBJ2-1; 7 nucleotides match TRBD2. CDR1 is MNHNY, CDR2 SVGAGI, per germline (reference sequence). CDR3 length: 14 amino acids. The J segment lost 1 base and the V segment lost 7 bases, leaving 4 bases of the junction unmatched. In DNA, the CDR3 is TGTGCCAGCATGGGGGGGAGGTCCTACAATGAGCAGTTCTTC. Translation: CASMGGRSYNEQFF.

The CDR3 nucleotides read TGCAGTGCCCCCAACCCGCTGGGACAGGGGGGCAATGAGCAGTACTTC. As protein: CSAPNPLGQGGNEQYF. The gene calls are TRBV20-1 and TRBJ2-5; TRBD1 matches 11 bases. V gave up 6 bases and J gave up 11 bases; unmatched junction bases: 20. CDR1 and CDR2 from the germline V gene are DFQATT and SNEGSKA (reference sequence). The CDR3 runs 16 residues.

The V and J genes are TRBV3-1 and TRBJ1-1, with unresolved D. Germline CDR1 is LGHDT and CDR2 is YNNKEL (reference sequence). This CDR3 has 11 amino acids. Trimming cost V 4 bases and J 10 bases, with 10 bases left between them. CDR3 loop: CASSRGSGAFF. The CDR3, as DNA: TGTGCCAGCAGCCGAGGGAGTGGAGCTTTCTTT.

V gene TRBV7-2 combines with J gene TRBJ2-6; 12 nucleotides line up with TRBD1. The CDR3 totals 18 residues. The V gene end was trimmed by 1 base and the J gene end by 3 bases; junction bases not matched to a gene: 4. The germline V gene has CDR1 SGHTA and CDR2 FQGNSA. As DNA, the CDR3 is TGTGCCAGCAGCTTAGGGGACAGGGGGCTTAATGGGGCCAACGTCCTGACTTTC. It specifies CASSLGDRGLNGANVLTF.

The rearrangement joins TRBV11-2 to TRBJ2-7; D is unclear. CDR1 is SGHAT and CDR2 is FQNNGV in the germline V gene. CDR3 length: 15 residues. Trimming cost V 1 base and J 4 bases, with 14 bases left between them. This chain's CDR3 is CASSLVGGFKYEQYF. The CDR3 DNA is TGTGCCAGCAGCTTAGTCGGCGGCTTTAAATACGAGCAGTACTTC.

This clonotype occurred a few times. The chain links TRBV9 to TRBJ1-6; D not certain. CDR1 is SGDLS, CDR2 YYNGEE, per germline. There are 16 residues in the CDR3. V was cut by 4 bases and J by 0 bases, with 11 bases left in between. CDR3 residues: CASSPDGGSYNSPLHF. Written as DNA, the CDR3 is TGTGCCAGCAGCCCAGACGGAGGCTCCTATAATTCACCCCTCCACTTT. Full variable domain (remainder filled in from reference TRBV9 and TRBJ1-6): DSGVTQTPKHLITATGQRVTLRCSPRSGDLSVYWYQQSLDQGLQFLIQYYNGEERAKGNILERFSAQQFPDLHSELNLSSLELGDSALYFCASSPDGGSYNSPLHFGNGTRLTVT.

A few counts support this clonotype. The V call is TRBV6-6, the J call TRBJ2-3; D ambiguous. V was shortened by 5 bases and J by 4 bases, with 13 bases between the two germline ends. This CDR3 is 14 amino acids long. CDR1 is MNHNY, CDR2 SVGAGI, per germline (reference sequence). CDR3 sequence reads: CASSLLGGADTQYF. The CDR3 DNA reads TGTGCCAGCAGTCTCTTGGGTGGCGCAGATACGCAGTATTTT.

The chain recombines TRBV14 with TRBJ1-5, with no clear D. The CDR3 extends over 13 amino acids. CDR1 SGHDN and CDR2 FVKESK come from the germline V gene. Trimming pared 6 bases from V and 5 bases from J, leaving 11 bases between. The CDR3 here is CASSRYPDQPQHF. DNA of the CDR3: TGTGCCAGCAGTAGATACCCCGATCAGCCCCAGCATTTT.

Of note for this clonotype: The germline gene is not matched at one end of the junction; a read error may be the cause. V is TRBV5-6 and J is TRBJ2-1; D is unresolved. The CDR3 is 15 residues long. Per germline, CDR1 SGHDT and CDR2 YYEEEE. Here the CDR3 reads CASSLVLSSYNGQFF. The CDR3 coding sequence is TGTGCCAGCAGCTTGGTACTGAGCTCCTACAATGGGCAGTTCTTC. The full variable domain, in which reference TRBV5-6 and TRBJ2-1 provide the parts outside the CDR3, is DAGVTQSPTHLIKTRGQQVTLRCSPKSGHDTVSWYQQALGQGPQFIFQYYEEEERQRGNFPDRFSGHQFPNYSSELNVNALLLGDSALYLCASSLVLSSYNGQFFGPGTRLTVL.

A few counts support this clonotype. The J gene is TRBJ2-1, the V gene TRBV5-1; the D gene is possibly TRBD1 (6 bases). Deletions cut 2 bases from V and 3 bases from J, with 12 bases between. The CDR3 covers 15 residues. The germline V gene encodes CDR1 SGHRS and CDR2 YFSETQ. The CDR3 DNA follows: TGCGCCAGCAGCTTCTCCGGGACAATCTACAATGAGCAGTTCTTC. Its translation: CASSFSGTIYNEQFF.

This rearrangement joins TRBV28 to TRBJ2-7, with 10 bases identical to TRBD1. The length of the CDR3 is 14 residues. The V segment lost 6 bases and the J segment 5 bases; nucleotides outside the gene matches: 7. Per the germline V gene, CDR1 is MDHEN and CDR2 is SYDVKM. CDR3 amino acids: CASRGDRGHHEQYF. CDR3 coding DNA: TGTGCCAGCAGGGGGGACAGGGGACACCACGAGCAGTACTTC.

CDR3 DNA: TGTGCCAGCAGCTTCCGGGACAGCCAAGAGACCCAGTACTTC. It encodes CASSFRDSQETQYF. The V gene is TRBV7-9, the J gene TRBJ2-5; 7 nucleotides line up with TRBD1. The CDR3 contains 14 residues. V gave up 3 bases and J gave up 1 base; unmatched junction bases: 2. The germline V gene encodes CDR1 SEHNR and CDR2 FQNEAQ (reference sequence).

This clonotype has a single count. The rearrangement uses TRBV12-3 or TRBV12-4 and TRBJ2-7; no definite D call. This CDR3 is 13 amino acids long. Trimming pared 6 bases from V and 7 bases from J, leaving 16 bases between. The chain's CDR3 is CASRRLSYNEQYF. In DNA form, the CDR3 reads TGTGCCAGCAGGAGACTCTCCTACAATGAGCAGTACTTC.

This chain joins TRBV7-7 and TRBJ1-2, with TRBD1 as a possible D gene (6 bases). V shed 7 bases and J shed 0 bases, with 21 bases lying between them. Germline loops: CDR1 SSHAT, CDR2 FNYEAQ (reference sequence). The CDR3 has 17 residues. The CDR3 spells CASTPGQGKQPNYGYTF. In DNA form, the CDR3 reads TGTGCCAGCACCCCGGGGCAGGGGAAACAACCTAACTATGGCTACACCTTC.

This clonotype was seen only a few times. V gene TRBV6-2 or TRBV6-3 combines with J gene TRBJ2-7, with TRBD2 matching over 8 bases. This CDR3 comprises 13 residues. The junction had 5 bases not matched to a gene; V was cut back by 6 bases and J by 4 bases. CDR1 and CDR2 from the germline V gene are MNHEY and SVGEGT. This CDR3 is CASRGLVVYEQYF. CDR3 DNA sequence: TGTGCCAGCAGGGGACTAGTAGTGTACGAGCAGTACTTC.

This clonotype was recorded a few times. The CDR3 bases are TGTGCCAGCAGCTCGGGAGCGACCGGGGGCACAGATACGCAGTATTTT. It yields the protein CASSSGATGGTDTQYF. This chain joins TRBV7-2 and TRBJ2-3; TRBD2 might be the D (6 bases). V dropped 4 bases and J dropped 1 base, with 15 bases sitting between them. Germline lookup yields CDR1 SGHTA and CDR2 FQGNSA. CDR3 size: 16 residues.

The chain employs TRBV5-1 and TRBJ1-5; tentative D call: TRBD1 (5 bases). The CDR3 loop spans 13 amino acids. The ends were cut back, 2 bases at V and 9 bases at J, with 12 bases in the middle. CDR1 SGHRS and CDR2 YFSETQ come from the germline V gene. The CDR3 coding sequence is TGCGCCAGCAGCTTTGAGGGACCCGGGCCCCAGCATTTT. It encodes CASSFEGPGPQHF.

This clonotype was detected only a few times. The rearrangement links TRBV4-3 to TRBJ2-1; 12 bases fit TRBD2. CDR1 and CDR2 from the germline V gene are LGHNA and YSLEER. The CDR3 consists of 15 residues. Germline trimming cut 0 bases from V and 15 bases from J; bases unmatched to any gene: 9. This chain's CDR3 is CASSQDDGLAGSMFF. CDR3 sequence (DNA): TGCGCCAGCAGCCAAGATGACGGACTAGCGGGGAGCATGTTCTTC.

This clonotype was detected a few times. V gene TRBV5-1 combines with J gene TRBJ1-2, with TRBD1 matching 7 bases. Germline CDR1 reads SGHRS; CDR2 reads YFSETQ. The CDR3 has 14 amino acids. Unmatched junction bases numbered 5, after V lost 2 bases and J lost 4 bases. The CDR3 spells CASSFLQGIYGYTF. In DNA, the CDR3 is TGCGCCAGCAGCTTCCTACAGGGGATCTATGGCTACACCTTC.

This rearrangement joins TRBV20-1 to TRBJ2-5; 8 nucleotides agree with TRBD2. The CDR3 runs to 14 residues. V dropped 5 bases and J dropped 5; count of bases not matched to a gene: 10. CDR1 and CDR2 (germline): DFQATT, SNEGSKA (reference sequence). CDR3 amino acids: CSAEWKGLGETQYF. CDR3 DNA: TGCAGTGCTGAGTGGAAGGGACTAGGCGAGACCCAGTACTTC.

This clonotype has more than one count but fewer than ten. This rearrangement joins TRBV6-2 or TRBV6-3 to TRBJ2-5; 10 nucleotides match TRBD1. Germline values: CDR1 MNHEY, CDR2 SVGEGT. The CDR3 loop spans 15 amino acids. With 6 bases clipped from V and 0 bases from J, the junction kept 4 bases outside the gene matches. Here the CDR3 reads CASSGTGVHQETQYF. DNA of the CDR3: TGTGCCAGCAGCGGGACAGGGGTGCACCAAGAGACCCAGTACTTC.

The table lists this clonotype with many counts. The chain combines TRBV12-3 or TRBV12-4 with TRBJ1-5, with D possibly being TRBD1 (5 bases). The CDR3 is 14 residues long. V lost 6 bases and J lost 7, with 16 bases in between. CDR3 protein: CASSLSGGNQPQHF. The CDR3 DNA reads as TGTGCCAGCAGCCTTTCTGGGGGGAACCAGCCCCAGCATTTT.